Listed below are T cell receptor beta chains from one sample, sequenced in a study of cytomegalovirus exposure and HLA in healthy donors. TCRdb keeps only in-frame clones here, not all; method: immunoSEQ multiplex PCR. This sample has fewer than 110,000 clones; about 80% occur once, and the top ten carry approximately 2.5%. Sequencing input: PBMCs. These receptors all come from a man under 40 in good health and CMV-seropositive. Each CDR3 is given without its conserved first and last residue. The D gene is left open where the match is weak. Clone size appears in some rows only: once, few, many, or a class for an expanded clone.

cdr3_aa j_call v_call d_call clone_size
ASGLRQGPLEAF TRBJ1-1 TRBV12-5 TRBD1 -
ASRQGSYNEKLF TRBJ1-4 TRBV6-5 TRBD1 -
ASRSGVDGEQF TRBJ2-1 TRBV6-6 TRBD2 -
ASSPVEVDGYT TRBJ1-2 TRBV7-9 - -
ASSSRDNSPLH TRBJ1-6 TRBV11-3 - -
ASSRRTRLSDTQY TRBJ2-3 TRBV7-2 TRBD2 -
ASSQAVVLTGANVLT TRBJ2-6 TRBV4-2 - -
ASSRMGAENTEAF TRBJ1-1 TRBV6-1 - -
ASSRNTDTRRYGYT TRBJ1-2 TRBV18 - few
ASRASGRRQETQY TRBJ2-5 TRBV2 - -
ASSVPQNVIYT TRBJ1-2 TRBV5-4 - -
ASTREGGTEAF TRBJ1-1 TRBV5-1 - -
ASLRSASTNEKLF TRBJ1-4 TRBV2 - -
ASSSHGYT TRBJ1-2 TRBV9 - -
ASTQAPRRQFISYEQY TRBJ2-7 TRBV5-1 - -
ASSSQGAGNEQF TRBJ2-1 TRBV6-1 TRBD1 -
ASSMVRDSTYVFEQY TRBJ2-7 TRBV19 - -